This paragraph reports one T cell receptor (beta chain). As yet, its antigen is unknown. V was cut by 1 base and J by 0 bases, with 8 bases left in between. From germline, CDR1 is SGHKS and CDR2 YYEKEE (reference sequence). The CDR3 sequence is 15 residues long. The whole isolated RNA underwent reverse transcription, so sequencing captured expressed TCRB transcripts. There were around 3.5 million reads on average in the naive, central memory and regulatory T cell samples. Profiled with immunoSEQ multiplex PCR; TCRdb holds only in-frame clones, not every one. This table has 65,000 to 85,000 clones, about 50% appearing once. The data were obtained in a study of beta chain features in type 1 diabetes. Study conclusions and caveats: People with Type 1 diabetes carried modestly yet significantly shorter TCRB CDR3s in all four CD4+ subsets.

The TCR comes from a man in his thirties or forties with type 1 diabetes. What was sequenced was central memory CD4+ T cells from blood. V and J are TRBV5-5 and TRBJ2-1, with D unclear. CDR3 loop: CASSLMASSYNEQFF. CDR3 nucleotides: TGTGCCAGCAGCTTGATGGCCTCCTCCTACAATGAGCAGTTCTTC.